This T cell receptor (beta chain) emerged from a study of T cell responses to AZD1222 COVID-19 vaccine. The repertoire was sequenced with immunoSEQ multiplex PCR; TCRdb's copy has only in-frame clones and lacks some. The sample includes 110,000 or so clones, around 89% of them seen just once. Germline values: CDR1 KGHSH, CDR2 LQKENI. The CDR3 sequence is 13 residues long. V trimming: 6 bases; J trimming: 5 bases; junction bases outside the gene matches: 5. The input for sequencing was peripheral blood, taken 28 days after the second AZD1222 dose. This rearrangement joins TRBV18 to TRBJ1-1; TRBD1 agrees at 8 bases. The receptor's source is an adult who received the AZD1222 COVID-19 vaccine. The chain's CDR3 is CASSDTGGTEAFF. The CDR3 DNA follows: TGTGCCAGCTCCGATACAGGGGGTACTGAAGCTTTCTTT.